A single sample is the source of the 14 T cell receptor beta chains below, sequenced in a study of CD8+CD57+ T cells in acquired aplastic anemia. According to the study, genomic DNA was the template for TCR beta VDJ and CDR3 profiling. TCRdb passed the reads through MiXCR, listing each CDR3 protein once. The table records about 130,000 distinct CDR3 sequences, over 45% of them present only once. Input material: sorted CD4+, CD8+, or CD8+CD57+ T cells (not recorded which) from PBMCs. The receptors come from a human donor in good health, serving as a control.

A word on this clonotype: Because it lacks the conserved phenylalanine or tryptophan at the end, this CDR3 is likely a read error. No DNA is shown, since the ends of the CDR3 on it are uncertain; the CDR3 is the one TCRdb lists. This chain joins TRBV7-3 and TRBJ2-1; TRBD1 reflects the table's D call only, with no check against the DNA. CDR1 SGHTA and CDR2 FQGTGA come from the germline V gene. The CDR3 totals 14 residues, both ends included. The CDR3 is CASSLLGTGAEVVS.

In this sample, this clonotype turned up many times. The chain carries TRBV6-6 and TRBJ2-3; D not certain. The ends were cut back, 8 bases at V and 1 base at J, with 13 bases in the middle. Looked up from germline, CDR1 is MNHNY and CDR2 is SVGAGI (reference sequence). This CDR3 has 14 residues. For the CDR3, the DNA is TGTGCCAGCCAAGAGAATCGGGGCACAGATACGCAGTATTTT. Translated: CASQENRGTDTQYF.

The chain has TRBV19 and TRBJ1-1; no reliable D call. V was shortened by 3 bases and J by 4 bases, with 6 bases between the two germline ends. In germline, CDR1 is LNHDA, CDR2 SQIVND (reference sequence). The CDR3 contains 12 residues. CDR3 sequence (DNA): TGTGCCAGTAGTATGTACGGCACTGAAGCTTTCTTT. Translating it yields CASSMYGTEAFF.

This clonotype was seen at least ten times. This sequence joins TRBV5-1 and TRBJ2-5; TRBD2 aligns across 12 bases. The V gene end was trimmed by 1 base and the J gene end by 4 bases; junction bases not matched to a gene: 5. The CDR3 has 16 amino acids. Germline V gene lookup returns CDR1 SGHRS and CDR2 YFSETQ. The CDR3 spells CASSLPLAGGRETQYF. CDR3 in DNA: TGCGCCAGCAGCTTGCCCCTAGCGGGGGGGCGAGAGACCCAGTACTTC.

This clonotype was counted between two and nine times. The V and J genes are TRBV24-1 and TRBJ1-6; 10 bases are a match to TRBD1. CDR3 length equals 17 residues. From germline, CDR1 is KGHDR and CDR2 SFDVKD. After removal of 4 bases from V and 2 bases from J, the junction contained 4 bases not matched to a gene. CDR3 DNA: TGTGCCACCAGTGACCGGGACAGGGGAACCTATAATTCACCCCTCCACTTT. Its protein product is CATSDRDRGTYNSPLHF.

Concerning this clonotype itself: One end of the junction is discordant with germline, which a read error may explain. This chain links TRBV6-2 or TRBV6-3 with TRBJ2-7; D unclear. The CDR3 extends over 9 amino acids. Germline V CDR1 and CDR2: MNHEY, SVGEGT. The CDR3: CASSYDQYF. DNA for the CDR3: TGTGCCAGCAGTTACGATCAGTACTTC.

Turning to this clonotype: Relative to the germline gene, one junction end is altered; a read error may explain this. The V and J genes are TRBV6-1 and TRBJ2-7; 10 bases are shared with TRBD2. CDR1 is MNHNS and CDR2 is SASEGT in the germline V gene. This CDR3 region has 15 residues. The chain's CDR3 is CASCEAASGSYEQYF. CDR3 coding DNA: TGTGCCAGCTGTGAAGCCGCTAGCGGGAGCTACGAGCAGTACTTC.

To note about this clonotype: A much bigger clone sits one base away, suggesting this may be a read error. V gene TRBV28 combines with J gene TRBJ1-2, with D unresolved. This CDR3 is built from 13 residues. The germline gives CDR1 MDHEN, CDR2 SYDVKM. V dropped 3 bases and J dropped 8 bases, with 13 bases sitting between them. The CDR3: CASSFGIGRGYTF. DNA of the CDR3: TGTGCCAGCAGTTTTGGGATAGGACGGGGCTACACCTTC.

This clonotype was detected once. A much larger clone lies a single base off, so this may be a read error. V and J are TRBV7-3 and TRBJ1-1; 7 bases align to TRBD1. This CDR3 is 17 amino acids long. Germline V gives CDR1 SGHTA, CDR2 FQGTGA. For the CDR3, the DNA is TGTGCCAGCAGCTTAAATGCTGGGACAGCACTGAACACTGGAGCTTTCTTT. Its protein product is CASSLNAGTALNTGAFF. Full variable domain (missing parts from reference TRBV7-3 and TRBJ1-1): GAGVSQTPSNKVTEKGKYVELRCDPISGHTALYWYRQSLGQGPEFLIYFQGTGAADDSGLPNDRFFAVRPEGSVSTLKIQRTERGDSAVYLCASSLNAGTALNTGAFFGQGTRLTVV.

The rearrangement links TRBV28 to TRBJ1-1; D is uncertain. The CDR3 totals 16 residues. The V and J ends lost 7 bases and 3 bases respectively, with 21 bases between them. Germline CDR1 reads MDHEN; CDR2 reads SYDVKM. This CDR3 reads CASTTPDSWADTEAFF. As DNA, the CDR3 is TGTGCCAGCACTACACCGGACTCCTGGGCGGACACTGAAGCTTTCTTT.

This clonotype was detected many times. Written as DNA, the CDR3 is TGTGCCAGCAGTTTAGCGGGCAGTCTAATGAACACTGAAGCTTTCTTT. As protein: CASSLAGSLMNTEAFF. This chain links TRBV12-3 or TRBV12-4 with TRBJ1-1; D is uncertain. Trimming took 0 bases from V and 0 from J, leaving 11 bases between them. This CDR3 has 16 residues.

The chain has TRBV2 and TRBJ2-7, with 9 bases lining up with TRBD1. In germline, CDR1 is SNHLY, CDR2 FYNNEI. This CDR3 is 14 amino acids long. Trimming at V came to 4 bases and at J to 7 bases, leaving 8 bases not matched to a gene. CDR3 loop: CASSAGTGSQEQYF. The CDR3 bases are TGTGCCAGCAGTGCCGGGACAGGGTCGCAAGAGCAGTACTTC.

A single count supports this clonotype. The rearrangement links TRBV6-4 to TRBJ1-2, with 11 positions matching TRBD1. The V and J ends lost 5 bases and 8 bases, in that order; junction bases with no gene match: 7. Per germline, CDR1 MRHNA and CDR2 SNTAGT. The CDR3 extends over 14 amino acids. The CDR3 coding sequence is TGTGCCAGCAGTATTGGACAGGGGGCGGAGGGCTACACCTTC. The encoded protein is CASSIGQGAEGYTF.

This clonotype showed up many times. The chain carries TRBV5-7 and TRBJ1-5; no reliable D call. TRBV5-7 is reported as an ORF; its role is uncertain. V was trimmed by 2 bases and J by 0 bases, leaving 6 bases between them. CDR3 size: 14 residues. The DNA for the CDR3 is TGTGCCAGCAGCTTTTTTTATAGCAATCAGCCCCAGCATTTT. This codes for CASSFFYSNQPQHF.